This entry lists 12 T cell receptor beta chains sequenced from one sample in a study of shared clonotypes between healthy human individuals. Produced via immunoSEQ multiplex PCR; TCRdb's table is partial and in-frame only. This sample has some 1.4 million clones, with around 95% found just once. Sequencing was done on a sample of naive CD4+ T cells sorted from blood. Subset reported: CD45RA+ positively selected. The receptors were sampled from a man aged 25-45 years in good health.

Concerning this clone itself: In the same sample, other DNA sequences code for this CDR3. The chain carries TRBV7-9 and TRBJ2-7; 8 bases are a match to TRBD2. Germline trimming cut 1 base from V and 4 bases from J; bases unmatched to any gene: 6. The CDR3 has 15 residues. Germline V gene data show CDR1 as SEHNR and CDR2 as FQNEAQ (reference sequence). The CDR3 sequence: CASSLVSGSFYEQYF. In nucleotides, the CDR3 is TGTGCCAGCAGCTTAGTCAGCGGGAGCTTTTACGAGCAGTACTTC.

With regard to this clone: Other DNA sequences in the sample encode the same CDR3. CDR3 region: CASSPDGLNTEAFF. The DNA for the CDR3 is TGCGCCAGCAGCCCTGACGGCTTGAACACTGAAGCTTTCTTT. This rearrangement joins TRBV5-1 to TRBJ1-1; D remains ambiguous. Trimming stripped 4 bases from V and 0 bases from J, with 10 bases between. The CDR3 is 14 residues long. CDR1 is SGHRS and CDR2 is YFSETQ in the germline V gene.

A remark on this clone: The sample contains more than one DNA sequence encoding this CDR3. The chain is built from TRBV2 and TRBJ2-1; D call uncertain. The CDR3 has 11 residues. Trimming took off 6 bases at V and 4 bases at J, with 4 bases between the two ends. Germline V gene lookup returns CDR1 SNHLY and CDR2 FYNNEI. CDR3 amino acids: CASRNYNEQFF. CDR3 bases: TGTGCCAGCAGAAATTACAATGAGCAGTTCTTC.

This chain uses TRBV10-3 with TRBJ2-7, with 8 nucleotides matching TRBD2. The J segment lost 3 bases and the V segment lost 6 bases, leaving 4 bases of the junction unmatched. The V gene's germline CDR1 is ENHRY and CDR2 SYGVKD. This CDR3 spans 13 amino acids. CDR3 amino acids: CAIRPSGSYEQYF. CDR3 in DNA: TGTGCCATCAGGCCAAGCGGGAGCTACGAGCAGTACTTC.

In regard to this clone: A read error may account for a junction end that differs from germline. This chain uses TRBV13 with TRBJ2-7; D call uncertain. CDR1 is PRHDT, CDR2 FYEKMQ, per germline (reference sequence). The CDR3 covers 12 residues. The CDR3 DNA reads TGTGCCAGCAGCCCCTACGGCTACGGGCAGTACTTC. Its translation: CASSPYGYGQYF.

The rearrangement links TRBV5-5 to TRBJ1-2; a weak D match, TRBD1 (5 bases). Trimming shortened V by 4 bases and J by 2 bases, and 12 bases separated the two germline ends. CDR1 is SGHKS and CDR2 is YYEKEE in the germline V gene (reference sequence). The CDR3 consists of 14 residues. The CDR3 spells CASSPDTANYGYTF. The CDR3, as DNA: TGTGCCAGCAGCCCGGACACCGCGAACTATGGCTACACCTTC.

This chain connects TRBV5-1 to TRBJ2-3; 10 bases agree with TRBD2. The CDR3 extends over 18 amino acids. Germline V CDR1 and CDR2: SGHRS, YFSETQ. The V gene end was trimmed by 4 bases and the J gene end by 0 bases; junction bases not matched to a gene: 11. The CDR3 region is CASSPQSGRAGSTDTQYF. The CDR3 bases are TGCGCCAGCAGCCCCCAAAGCGGGAGGGCCGGTAGCACAGATACGCAGTATTTT.

This clone was observed a single time. The rearrangement joins TRBV25-1 to TRBJ1-1; TRBD1 is a possible D gene (5 bases). CDR1 and CDR2 from the germline V gene are MGHDK and SYGVNS. The CDR3 is 18 amino acids. Trimming cost V 5 bases and J 1 base, with 23 bases left between them. The CDR3 spells CASSHPGLEAPTNTEAFF. The DNA of the CDR3 is TGTGCCAGCAGTCATCCGGGACTCGAGGCACCAACGAACACTGAAGCTTTCTTT.

The CDR3 DNA follows: TGCGCCAGCAGCGCAGCAGGGGTCCCCTCTGGAAACACCATATATTTT. Residues: CASSAAGVPSGNTIYF. The V call is TRBV5-1, the J call TRBJ1-3; D might be TRBD1 (6 bases). CDR1 is SGHRS, CDR2 YFSETQ, per germline. The CDR3 sequence is 16 residues long. V lost 4 bases, J lost 0 bases, and 14 bases lay in between.

V usage is TRBV6-1 and J usage is TRBJ2-1; 7 nucleotides line up with TRBD2. This CDR3 is built from 16 residues. V trimming: 1 base; J trimming: 6 bases; junction bases outside the gene matches: 9. Looked up from germline, CDR1 is MNHNS and CDR2 is SASEGT. CDR3: CASSEVRASGRNEQFF. CDR3 DNA sequence: TGTGCCAGCAGTGAAGTTAGGGCTAGCGGCCGCAATGAGCAGTTCTTC.

The V and J genes are TRBV30 and TRBJ2-7, with 8 bases that match TRBD2. J lost 2 bases, V lost 1 base, and 1 base had no gene match. CDR1 GTSNPN and CDR2 SVGIG come from the germline V gene (reference sequence). The CDR3 totals 13 residues. CDR3 sequence reads: CAWSEGLAYEQYF. The CDR3 nucleotides are TGTGCCTGGAGTGAGGGACTAGCCTACGAGCAGTACTTC.

In regard to this clone: This specimen includes other DNA sequences encoding the same CDR3. This chain connects TRBV5-1 to TRBJ2-1; 8 bases match TRBD2. The CDR3 is 15 amino acids. Germline assignment: CDR1 SGHRS and CDR2 YFSETQ. J was trimmed by 1 base and V by 4 bases; bases with no gene match: 4. The CDR3 DNA is TGCGCCAGCAGCCCCAGCGGGAGTTCCTACAATGAGCAGTTCTTC. Its protein product is CASSPSGSSYNEQFF. Drawing the rest from reference TRBV5-1 and TRBJ2-1, the complete variable domain is KAGVTQTPRYLIKTRGQQVTLSCSPISGHRSVSWYQQTPGQGLQFLFEYFSETQRNKGNFPGRFSGRQFSNSRSEMNVSTLELGDSALYLCASSPSGSSYNEQFFGPGTRLTVL.